This TCR beta chain was recovered during a study of OX40 agonist ivuxolimab in advanced cancers. The table came from immunoSEQ multiplex PCR; TCRdb's copy has only in-frame clones and leaves some out. The table has some 41,000 clones, 70% to 90% seen once. V was pared by 4 bases and J by 4 bases, with 3 bases of the junction left unmatched. From germline, CDR1 is MNHNS and CDR2 SASEGT. There are 14 residues in the CDR3. The material was CD4+ or CD8+ T cells sorted from blood, obtained in a trial of the OX40 agonist ivuxolimab. The TCR was taken from an adult with an advanced solid tumor such as melanoma, head and neck, liver or kidney cancer. This rearrangement joins TRBV6-1 to TRBJ1-2; 10 bases map to TRBD1. CDR3 DNA: TGTGCCAGCAGTGGGACAGGGGGGAGCTATGGCTACACCTTC. Translation gives CASSGTGGSYGYTF.